These T cell receptor beta chains were read from a single sample in a study of shared clonotypes between healthy human individuals. TCRdb's copy holds only in-frame clones and misses some; the assay was immunoSEQ multiplex PCR. The repertoire holds roughly 700,000 clones, around 91% seen once, with about 33% in the top ten. Source material: memory CD8+ T cells from PBMCs. These TCRs come from a man younger than 35 in good health. Some clones in this sample may be carry-over from other donors' samples. Both conserved end residues are part of each CDR3. The order of the fields is V gene, D gene, clone size, J gene, CDR3 DNA, CDR3 protein. A D gene is named only where the DNA matches it firmly. Where a row states a size, it is once, few, many or the class of an expanded clone; other rows omit it.

v_call: TRBV7-9; d_call: NA; clone_size: NA; j_call: TRBJ2-7; cdr3_nt: TGTGCCAGCAGCGAATCAACAGGTTATACCTACGAGCAGTACTTC; cdr3_aa: CASSESTGYTYEQYF
v_call: TRBV5-1; d_call: NA; clone_size: NA; j_call: TRBJ1-1; cdr3_nt: TGCGCCAGCAGCTTGGGTACTGAAGCTTTCTTT; cdr3_aa: CASSLGTEAFF
v_call: TRBV7-8; d_call: NA; clone_size: NA; j_call: TRBJ1-1; cdr3_nt: TGTGCCAGCAGCTTAATTGGGGGTTCAGGGACTGAAGCTTTCTTT; cdr3_aa: CASSLIGGSGTEAFF
v_call: TRBV14; d_call: TRBD1; clone_size: many; j_call: TRBJ1-2; cdr3_nt: TGTGCCAGCAGCCAGGGACAGCACTATGGCTACACCTTC; cdr3_aa: CASSQGQHYGYTF
v_call: TRBV10-3; d_call: NA; clone_size: NA; j_call: TRBJ2-2; cdr3_nt: TGTGCCATCAGTGAGAGGCCTCATACTACGGGCGGTTTCGGGGAGCTGTTTTTT; cdr3_aa: CAISERPHTTGGFGELFF
v_call: TRBV6-4; d_call: TRBD2; clone_size: NA; j_call: TRBJ2-2; cdr3_nt: TGTGCCAGCAGTGACGGCCTAGCGGGAGACCCCGGGGAGCTGTTTTTT; cdr3_aa: CASSDGLAGDPGELFF
v_call: TRBV29-1; d_call: NA; clone_size: NA; j_call: TRBJ1-1; cdr3_nt: TGCAGCGTTGCCAGCTTCCACACTGAAGCTTTCTTT; cdr3_aa: CSVASFHTEAFF
v_call: TRBV7-8; d_call: NA; clone_size: NA; j_call: TRBJ1-4; cdr3_nt: TGTGCCAGCAGCTTATCTAGTGCAGGGTCTGAAAAACTGTTTTTT; cdr3_aa: CASSLSSAGSEKLFF
v_call: TRBV9; d_call: NA; clone_size: NA; j_call: TRBJ1-2; cdr3_nt: TGTGCCAGCAGCGTAGAAGCAGGGTATGGCTACACCTTC; cdr3_aa: CASSVEAGYGYTF
v_call: TRBV2; d_call: NA; clone_size: NA; j_call: TRBJ2-1; cdr3_nt: TGTGCCAGCAGTGAAGGTAACGGTTTCTACAATGAGCAGTTCTTC; cdr3_aa: CASSEGNGFYNEQFF
v_call: TRBV6-4; d_call: TRBD1; clone_size: once; j_call: TRBJ2-3; cdr3_nt: TGTGCCAGCAGTGTTGGGTCCGGGACAGGGGGCACAGATACGCAGTATTTT; cdr3_aa: CASSVGSGTGGTDTQYF
v_call: TRBV6-1; d_call: NA; clone_size: few; j_call: TRBJ2-7; cdr3_nt: TGTGCCAGCAGTGAAAACGGACGAGGCGAGCAGTACTTC; cdr3_aa: CASSENGRGEQYF
v_call: TRBV9; d_call: TRBD1; clone_size: NA; j_call: TRBJ1-2; cdr3_nt: TGTGCCAGCAGCGTACAGGGGGGATATGGCTACACCTTC; cdr3_aa: CASSVQGGYGYTF
v_call: TRBV25-1; d_call: NA; clone_size: NA; j_call: TRBJ2-1; cdr3_nt: TGTGCCAGCAGTGATCCCGCAGCATCCTACAATGAGCAGTTCTTC; cdr3_aa: CASSDPAASYNEQFF
v_call: TRBV19; d_call: TRBD2; clone_size: NA; j_call: TRBJ2-5; cdr3_nt: TGTGCCAGTAGTCAGCGACTAGCGCAAGAGACCCAGTACTTC; cdr3_aa: CASSQRLAQETQYF
v_call: TRBV6-5; d_call: TRBD2; clone_size: NA; j_call: TRBJ2-7; cdr3_nt: TGTGCCAGCAGTTCGGGACTAGTAAGCTACGAGCAGTACTTC; cdr3_aa: CASSSGLVSYEQYF